This TCR beta chain derives from a study of T cell responses to AZD1222 COVID-19 vaccine. V was clipped by 8 bases and J by 4 bases; unmatched bases: 0. Germline CDR1 reads ENHRY; CDR2 reads SYGVKD. The CDR3 consists of 11 residues. Using immunoSEQ multiplex PCR, the repertoire was profiled, and TCRdb retains in-frame clones only, with some absent. The table shows some 140,000 clones, with approximately 94% occurring only once. This TCR was sampled from an adult in good health. V is TRBV10-3 and J is TRBJ1-1; 8 bases map to TRBD1. The specimen was peripheral blood, collected on day 0 of AZD1222 vaccination. CDR3 DNA sequence: TGTGCCATCGGACAGGGCACTGAAGCTTTCTTT. Residues: CAIGQGTEAFF.